One sample yielded the 31 T cell receptor beta chains listed below, sequenced in a study of Graves' ophthalmopathy and Graves' hyperthyroidism. Beta-chain TCR CDR3 regions were amplified from RNA transcripts. Scientists carried out first-round RT-PCR using HTBI primers and then a second-round multiplex PCR. TCRdb analysed the multiplex PCR reads with MiXCR anew, one entry per CDR3 protein. The sample contains under 350,000 distinct CDR3 sequences, under 20% of which appear only once. Material: peripheral blood. The receptors stem from an adult man with Graves' ophthalmopathy.

Many counts were recorded for this clonotype. The V gene is TRBV10-3, the J gene TRBJ2-7; D uncertain. Between the trimmed V and J ends, which lost 3 bases and 6 bases, there was a span of 6 bases. Germline-derived CDR1 and CDR2 are ENHRY and SYGVKD. The CDR3 covers 11 residues. DNA of the CDR3: TGTGCCATCAGTGAACTGGGCGAGCAGTACTTC. It yields the protein CAISELGEQYF.

At least ten counts were recorded for this clonotype. The chain links TRBV4-1 to TRBJ2-2, with 8 bases identical to TRBD1. With 3 bases clipped from V and 6 bases from J, the junction kept 6 bases outside the gene matches. CDR3 length: 15 residues. Per germline, CDR1 MGHRA and CDR2 YSYEKL. CDR3 sequence: CASSQQGATAGELFF. CDR3 nucleotide sequence: TGCGCCAGCAGCCAGCAGGGGGCTACGGCCGGGGAGCTGTTTTTT.

This clonotype was seen repeatedly, ten times or more. The gene calls are TRBV4-1 and TRBJ1-6; D gene ambiguous. Trimming left V 1 base short and J 7 bases short, with 8 bases between. Germline CDR1 MGHRA, CDR2 YSYEKL. The CDR3 runs 14 residues. The CDR3 loop is CASSQGRGNSPLHF. In DNA form, the CDR3 reads TGCGCCAGCAGCCAAGGTCGCGGGAATTCACCCCTCCACTTT.

This rearrangement joins TRBV6-5 to TRBJ1-2, with 10 bases fitting TRBD1. V was pared by 2 bases and J by 8 bases, with 11 bases of the junction left unmatched. Germline loops: CDR1 MNHEY, CDR2 SVGAGI. This CDR3 is 16 amino acids long. Written as DNA, the CDR3 is TGTGCCAGCAGTTACCCCGGGACAGGGGCCTTTCAAGGCTACACCTTC. Its translation: CASSYPGTGAFQGYTF.

The J gene is TRBJ1-1, the V gene TRBV6-1; TRBD1 might be the D (5 bases). The CDR3 length is 14 residues. Germline V gene data show CDR1 as MNHNS and CDR2 as SASEGT. Trimming pared 10 bases from V and 3 bases from J, leaving 18 bases between. The CDR3 DNA follows: TGTGCCATCTCTCGGGACGGCAGAGACACTGAAGCTTTCTTT. Translating it yields CAISRDGRDTEAFF.

This CDR3 reads CASSHRQAPYEQYF. CDR3 nucleotide sequence: TGTGCCAGCAGCCATAGACAGGCCCCGTACGAGCAGTACTTC. This chain uses TRBV3-1 with TRBJ2-7; a weak D match, TRBD1 (6 bases). Germline V gene data show CDR1 as LGHDT and CDR2 as YNNKEL (reference sequence). V lost 3 bases and J 4 bases, leaving 13 bases between the germline ends. The CDR3 totals 14 residues.

This clonotype came up many times. The chain links TRBV5-6 to TRBJ1-1, with TRBD1 matching over 9 bases. Germline V gene data show CDR1 as SGHDT and CDR2 as YYEEEE. CDR3 length: 17 residues. V shed 4 bases, J shed 6 bases, and the junction held 16 bases outside the gene matches. For the CDR3, the DNA is TGTGCCAGCAGCCCTTGGGGGCGGGACAGGGTGAATCCTGAAGCTTTCTTT. Encoded protein: CASSPWGRDRVNPEAFF.

The sample holds many counts of this clonotype. V and J are TRBV27 and TRBJ1-6, with a possible D match to TRBD1 (6 bases). Trimming left V 5 bases short and J 4 bases short, with 12 bases between. The CDR3 loop spans 15 amino acids. Germline values: CDR1 MNHEY, CDR2 SMNVEV (reference sequence). The chain's CDR3 is CASSPRQDYNSPLHF. The CDR3 DNA sequence: TGTGCCAGCAGTCCCAGACAGGATTATAATTCACCCCTCCACTTT.

This clonotype was found many times. The J gene is TRBJ1-6, the V gene TRBV10-3, with D perhaps matching TRBD1 (6 bases). The germline gives CDR1 ENHRY, CDR2 SYGVKD. V lost 4 bases and J 7 bases, leaving 11 bases between the germline ends. The CDR3 has 14 residues. The CDR3 DNA sequence: TGTGCCATCAGTGCAGGGGCAGAGAATTCACCCCTCCACTTT. Its protein is CAISAGAENSPLHF.

This clonotype was counted ten times or more. The CDR3 reads CASSYWDREQETQYF. The CDR3 DNA follows: TGTGCCAGCAGTTACTGGGACAGGGAGCAAGAGACCCAGTACTTC. The rearrangement links TRBV6-2 or TRBV6-3 to TRBJ2-5; 9 positions agree with TRBD1. The CDR3 covers 15 residues. V shed 1 base and J 2 bases; nucleotides not matched to a gene: 2. Germline-derived CDR1 and CDR2 are MNHEY and SVGEGT.

This clonotype was seen many times. The chain combines TRBV20-1 with TRBJ1-5; 9 nucleotides agree with TRBD1. Germline assignment: CDR1 DFQATT and CDR2 SNEGSKA (reference sequence). V was pared by 5 bases and J by 7 bases, with 9 bases of the junction left unmatched. CDR3 length: 14 residues. CDR3 DNA sequence: TGCAGTGCTTCCCCGACAGGGGGTCGCCAGCCCCAGCATTTT. This codes for CSASPTGGRQPQHF.

The table lists this clonotype with a few counts. For the CDR3, the DNA is TGTGCCTGGAGTGTTGGACTAGCGGGGACCGCTGAGCAGTTCTTC. Protein: CAWSVGLAGTAEQFF. The rearrangement joins TRBV30 to TRBJ2-1; TRBD2 aligns across 12 bases. This CDR3 spans 15 amino acids. Germline V gene sequence: CDR1 GTSNPN, CDR2 SVGIG (reference sequence). V dropped 0 bases and J dropped 9; count of bases not matched to a gene: 6. Based on the CDR3 plus reference TRBV30 and TRBJ2-1, the full variable domain is SQTIHQWPATLVQPVGSPLSLECTVEGTSNPNLYWYRQAAGRGLQLLFYSVGIGQISSEVPQNLSASRPQDRQFILSSKKLLLSDSGFYLCAWSVGLAGTAEQFFGPGTRLTVL.

This clonotype was detected many times. This chain joins TRBV3-1 and TRBJ1-6, with D tentatively TRBD1 (6 bases). The CDR3 totals 15 residues. Germline values: CDR1 LGHDT, CDR2 YNNKEL (reference sequence). V shed 1 base and J shed 9 bases, with 13 bases lying between them. CDR3 sequence: CASSQGVGRGSPLHF. The CDR3 DNA is TGTGCCAGCAGCCAAGGGGTAGGCAGGGGTTCACCCCTCCACTTT.

The J gene is TRBJ1-3, the V gene TRBV10-3; no reliable D call. This CDR3 region has 12 residues. CDR1 is ENHRY and CDR2 is SYGVKD in the germline V gene. The V gene lost 6 bases and the J gene lost 4 bases, with 7 bases spanning the gap. This CDR3 is CAIRPTGNTIYF. The CDR3 nucleotides read TGTGCCATCAGGCCAACAGGAAACACCATATATTTT.

In the case of this clonotype: This may come from a read error, since a much larger clone is one base off. V and J are TRBV5-1 and TRBJ2-2; 11 nucleotides align to TRBD1. The CDR3 has 18 residues. The germline CDR1 and CDR2 sequences are SGHRS and YFSETQ. V was clipped by 0 bases and J by 7 bases; unmatched bases: 11. The CDR3 protein is CASSLVPPGQGEIGELFF. The CDR3, as DNA: TGCGCCAGCAGCTTGGTACCGCCGGGACAGGGGGAAATCGGGGAGCTGTTTTTT.

The table lists this clonotype with many counts. One junction end disagrees with the germline gene, perhaps due to a read error. V usage is TRBV30 and J usage is TRBJ1-2; D is undetermined. This CDR3 region has 13 residues. Germline CDR1 GTSNPN, CDR2 SVGIG (reference sequence). Written as DNA, the CDR3 is TGTGCCGCCCTCCGGCAGGTGAACTATGGCTACACCTTT. This gives the protein CAALRQVNYGYTF.

This clonotype was seen at least ten times. The rearrangement joins TRBV11-2 to TRBJ2-5; D uncertain. The V end was cut by 7 bases, the J end by 2 bases, with 17 bases between. This CDR3 has 15 residues. Germline V gene lookup returns CDR1 SGHAT and CDR2 FQNNGV. CDR3 sequence reads: CASTLTGAKQETQYF. CDR3 coding DNA: TGTGCCAGCACCCTAACCGGAGCAAAACAAGAGACCCAGTACTTC.

This clonotype was counted at least ten times. This chain uses TRBV6-5 with TRBJ1-2; 8 bases are a match to TRBD1. This CDR3 contains 16 residues. The ends lost 0 bases at V and 3 bases at J; junction bases unmatched: 6. The germline V gene has CDR1 MNHEY and CDR2 SVGAGI. The CDR3 sequence is CASSYSETGDHYGYTF. In nucleotides, the CDR3 is TGTGCCAGCAGTTACTCCGAGACAGGGGACCACTATGGCTACACCTTC.

This clonotype appeared many times. V usage is TRBV20-1 and J usage is TRBJ2-7; 8 positions agree with TRBD1. The CDR3 has 12 amino acids. The ends lost 6 bases at V and 3 bases at J; junction bases unmatched: 4. The germline V gene has CDR1 DFQATT and CDR2 SNEGSKA (reference sequence). The CDR3 nucleotides are TGCAGTGCGAACGGACAGGGCTACGAGCAGTACTTC. Amino acid sequence: CSANGQGYEQYF.

This clonotype was seen ten or more times. The rearrangement links TRBV7-8 to TRBJ2-7; the match to TRBD2 covers 9 bases. The germline V gene encodes CDR1 SGHVS and CDR2 FQNEAQ. There are 13 residues in the CDR3. Germline trimming cut 4 bases from V and 6 bases from J; bases unmatched to any gene: 4. CDR3 in DNA: TGTGCCAGCAGCTGGGGACTAGCAGGCGAGCAGTACTTC. It specifies CASSWGLAGEQYF.

V and J are TRBV6-1 and TRBJ2-7; tentative D call: TRBD1 (5 bases). Trimming left V 6 bases short and J 6 bases short, with 12 bases between. The germline CDR1 and CDR2 sequences are MNHNS and SASEGT. CDR3 length equals 12 residues. Here the CDR3 reads CASRGPYSEQYF. CDR3 nucleotide sequence: TGTGCCAGCAGGGGGCCATATAGCGAGCAGTACTTC.

The rearrangement joins TRBV7-2 to TRBJ1-2; 8 nucleotides line up with TRBD1. V gave up 5 bases and J gave up 0 bases; unmatched junction bases: 5. CDR3 length equals 15 residues. The germline CDR1 and CDR2 sequences are SGHTA and FQGNSA. CDR3 nucleotide sequence: TGTGCCAGCAGCATCACAGGGGGTTCTAACTATGGCTACACCTTC. Amino acid sequence: CASSITGGSNYGYTF. Together with reference TRBV7-2 and TRBJ1-2, the CDR3 gives the full variable domain: GAGVSQSPSNKVTEKGKDVELRCDPISGHTALYWYRQSLGQGLEFLIYFQGNSAPDKSGLPSDRFSAERTGGSVSTLTIQRTQQEDSAVYLCASSITGGSNYGYTFGSGTRLTVV.

This clonotype was observed at least ten times. V gene TRBV9 combines with J gene TRBJ2-2; TRBD2 aligns across 7 bases. Germline V lookup: CDR1 SGDLS, CDR2 YYNGEE. The V gene end was trimmed by 2 bases and the J gene end by 2 bases; junction bases not matched to a gene: 3. This CDR3 spans 15 amino acids. The CDR3, as DNA: TGTGCCAGCAGCGTGGCGGGAGACAACACCGGGGAGCTGTTTTTT. Its translation: CASSVAGDNTGELFF. The full variable domain, with the rest looked up from reference TRBV9 and TRBJ2-2, is DSGVTQTPKHLITATGQRVTLRCSPRSGDLSVYWYQQSLDQGLQFLIQYYNGEERAKGNILERFSAQQFPDLHSELNLSSLELGDSALYFCASSVAGDNTGELFFGEGSRLTVL.

This clonotype was recorded many times. The chain employs TRBV30 and TRBJ1-1; D is unresolved. Trimming removed 6 bases from V and 0 bases from J, with 8 bases in between. From germline, CDR1 is GTSNPN and CDR2 SVGIG (reference sequence). The CDR3 sequence is 12 residues long. CDR3 amino acids: CACLPMNTEAFF. For the CDR3, the DNA is TGTGCCTGTCTCCCCATGAACACTGAAGCTTTCTTT.

This clonotype was counted ten times or more. The chain uses TRBV6-2 or TRBV6-3 and TRBJ1-5, with D hard to call. The germline V and J ends were trimmed by 2 bases and 5 bases, with 4 bases remaining between them. The CDR3 length is 12 residues. Per the germline V gene, CDR1 is MNHEY and CDR2 is SVGEGT. For the CDR3, the DNA is TGTGCCAGCAGTTACGGGGATCAGCCCCAGCATTTT. Residues: CASSYGDQPQHF.

This clonotype was seen repeatedly, ten times or more. The chain combines TRBV12-3 or TRBV12-4 with TRBJ2-5, with TRBD2 matching 8 bases. The CDR3 runs to 15 residues. Losses at the gene ends were 6 bases for V and 7 bases for J; bases not matched to a gene: 13. The CDR3 here is CASRNSGRLPGTQYF. As DNA, the CDR3 is TGTGCCAGCAGGAACAGCGGGAGACTCCCGGGGACCCAGTACTTC.

In its sample, this clonotype was seen many times. The junction and the germline gene differ at one end; a read error may be behind it. CDR3 amino acids: CASSLTSQQGTQYF. In DNA, the CDR3 is TGTGCCAGCAGCTTAACCTCCCAACAAGGGACCCAGTACTTC. The V and J genes are TRBV7-6 and TRBJ2-5; D not certain. Germline V lookup: CDR1 SGHVS, CDR2 FNYEAQ. The CDR3 covers 14 residues.

At least ten counts were recorded for this clonotype. The CDR3 DNA is TGTGCCAGCAGAGAAAGGGGTGCGAACACTGAAGCTTTCTTT. Protein: CASRERGANTEAFF. This rearrangement joins TRBV3-1 to TRBJ1-1, with D perhaps TRBD1 (5 bases). The CDR3 is 14 amino acids. V dropped 6 bases and J dropped 1 base, with 12 bases sitting between them. Looked up from germline, CDR1 is LGHDT and CDR2 is YNNKEL (reference sequence).

The chain employs TRBV27 and TRBJ1-6; tentative D call: TRBD1 (5 bases). V gave up 2 bases and J gave up 7 bases, with 12 bases separating them. The CDR3 runs 15 residues. The germline V gene encodes CDR1 MNHEY and CDR2 SMNVEV (reference sequence). This CDR3 reads CASSLLSGGNSPLHF. CDR3 coding DNA: TGTGCCAGCAGTTTACTGTCGGGGGGGAATTCACCCCTCCACTTT.

Many counts were recorded for this clonotype. The chain carries TRBV6-1 and TRBJ1-2; tentative D call: TRBD1 (6 bases). The germline gives CDR1 MNHNS, CDR2 SASEGT. This CDR3 spans 15 amino acids. V dropped 0 bases and J dropped 4 bases, with 12 bases sitting between them. The CDR3 spells CASSEAWGAPYGYTF. The CDR3 region has the DNA TGTGCCAGCAGTGAAGCTTGGGGGGCCCCCTATGGCTACACCTTC.

V gene TRBV6-1 combines with J gene TRBJ1-6; 9 bases align to TRBD1. CDR1 and CDR2 from the germline V gene are MNHNS and SASEGT. The junction had 7 bases not matched to a gene; V was cut back by 6 bases and J by 10 bases. The CDR3 is 14 residues long. The CDR3 spells CASRTTGGGSPLHF. The CDR3 bases are TGTGCCAGCAGGACTACAGGGGGCGGGTCACCCCTCCACTTT.